These 15 T cell receptor beta chains originate from one sample sequenced in a study of CD8+ T cells in alopecia areata. cDNA prepared by RNA extraction and subsequent reverse transcription served as the template for sequencing. Sequenced by immunoSEQ multiplex PCR; TCRdb stores in-frame clones only, minus some. The profile covers 200,000 or so clones, with roughly 50% appearing a single time and under 5% taken by the ten largest. Sequencing was done on a sample of CD8+ T cells sorted from blood. Receptors originate from a human donor in good health.

The chain employs TRBV5-6 and TRBJ1-1; D gene uncertain. This CDR3 spans 14 amino acids. Trimming left V 0 bases short and J 4 bases short, with 10 bases between. Germline-derived CDR1 and CDR2 are SGHDT and YYEEEE. The CDR3 nucleotides are TGTGCCAGCAGCTTGGCCTGGGCGGCCACTGAAGCTTTCTTT. Translation: CASSLAWAATEAFF.

DNA of the CDR3: TGCGCCAGCAGCGTCCCAGGGGGAGTTGAGGAGACCCAGTACTTC. As protein: CASSVPGGVEETQYF. This chain links TRBV4-1 with TRBJ2-5; TRBD1 matches 7 bases. Germline CDR1 and CDR2: MGHRA and YSYEKL. Losses at the gene ends were 5 bases for V and 5 bases for J; bases not matched to a gene: 11. The CDR3 runs to 15 residues.

The chain is built from TRBV4-1 and TRBJ2-3, with 9 bases fitting TRBD1. V trimming: 0 bases; J trimming: 8 bases; junction bases outside the gene matches: 12. Per the germline V gene, CDR1 is MGHRA and CDR2 is YSYEKL. The CDR3 totals 17 residues. The CDR3 spells CASSQDEGTGILGTQYF. CDR3 nucleotide sequence: TGCGCCAGCAGCCAAGATGAGGGGACAGGGATTTTAGGTACGCAGTATTTT.

The chain has TRBV9 and TRBJ1-1; weak D call: TRBD1 (6 bases). Germline V gene data show CDR1 as SGDLS and CDR2 as YYNGEE. V was pared by 0 bases and J by 5 bases, with 11 bases between. The CDR3 contains 14 residues. The CDR3 spells CASSVAQGGTEAFF. The DNA of the CDR3 is TGTGCCAGCAGCGTAGCACAGGGAGGGACTGAAGCTTTCTTT.

This sequence joins TRBV11-2 and TRBJ1-3; TRBD1 might be the D (5 bases). Germline V gene lookup returns CDR1 SGHAT and CDR2 FQNNGV. This CDR3 has 12 residues. The V end lost 8 bases, the J end lost 4 bases, and 9 bases lay between the germline ends. CDR3 amino acids: CASHWGGNTIYF. CDR3 bases: TGTGCCAGCCACTGGGGCGGAAACACCATATATTTT.

This clone was found a few times. The chain couples TRBV29-1 to TRBJ1-1; D is undetermined. The CDR3 extends over 14 amino acids. Germline loops: CDR1 SQVTM, CDR2 ANQGSEA. V gave up 1 base and J gave up 1 base, with 10 bases separating them. The CDR3 here is CSVEADWRNTEAFF. The DNA of the CDR3 is TGCAGCGTTGAAGCCGATTGGAGGAACACTGAAGCTTTCTTT.

The chain recombines TRBV6-5 with TRBJ1-6; TRBD1 is a possible D gene (5 bases). V lost 6 bases and J 8 bases, leaving 17 bases between the germline ends. CDR3 size: 15 residues. The germline gives CDR1 MNHEY, CDR2 SVGAGI. The DNA of the CDR3 is TGTGCCAGCAGCTCTAGGCAGGGAACTTATTCACCCCTCCACTTT. It specifies CASSSRQGTYSPLHF.

The chain has TRBV19 and TRBJ2-1; either TRBD1 or TRBD2 may fit D (5 bases each). V was pared by 7 bases and J by 9 bases, with 19 bases between. The CDR3 is 14 residues long. Germline V gives CDR1 LNHDA, CDR2 SQIVND (reference sequence). In DNA, the CDR3 is TGTGCCAGTACCCAAGGTGGGGGTTCGAGTGAGCAGTTCTTC. Translation gives CASTQGGGSSEQFF.

A few counts support this clone. Other DNA sequences in the sample encode the same CDR3. This rearrangement joins TRBV27 to TRBJ1-5, with TRBD1 identical over 10 bases. The CDR3 extends over 15 amino acids. Germline loops: CDR1 MNHEY, CDR2 SMNVEV (reference sequence). The trim removed 5 bases at V and 2 bases at J, leaving 3 bases unmatched. The CDR3 nucleotides are TGTGCCAGCAGTCCGGGGACAGGGGGCAATCAGCCCCAGCATTTT. Its protein product is CASSPGTGGNQPQHF.

This chain connects TRBV27 to TRBJ1-2; D uncertain. CDR1 is MNHEY, CDR2 SMNVEV, per germline (reference sequence). The ends were cut back, 6 bases at V and 6 bases at J, with 17 bases in the middle. This CDR3 has 14 residues. The CDR3 DNA reads as TGTGCCAGCAGGACCCTCGGCAGACTAAATGGCTACACCTTC. This sequence encodes CASRTLGRLNGYTF.

The chain employs TRBV9 and TRBJ2-2; D is uncertain. Looked up from germline, CDR1 is SGDLS and CDR2 is YYNGEE. V lost 3 bases and J lost 1, with 4 bases in between. The CDR3 runs to 13 residues. The DNA of the CDR3 is TGTGCCAGCAGCGCGCGGAACACCGGGGAGCTGTTTTTT. Its protein product is CASSARNTGELFF.

A remark on this clone: The same CDR3 is also encoded by other DNA sequences in this sample. The V gene is TRBV29-1, the J gene TRBJ1-2, with D unresolved. The CDR3 totals 13 residues. V gave up 0 bases and J gave up 2 bases, with 7 bases separating them. Germline-derived CDR1 and CDR2 are SQVTM and ANQGSEA. CDR3 sequence: CSVEDPGNYGYTF. Here the CDR3 DNA reads TGCAGCGTTGAAGACCCAGGAAACTATGGCTACACCTTC. Full variable domain (remainder filled in from reference TRBV29-1 and TRBJ1-2): SAVISQKPSRDICQRGTSLTIQCQVDSQVTMMFWYRQQPGQSLTLIATANQGSEATYESGFVIDKFPISRPNLTFSTLTVSNMSPEDSSIYLCSVEDPGNYGYTFGSGTRLTVV.

The chain uses TRBV2 and TRBJ1-2, with D unclear. The germline V and J ends were trimmed by 0 bases and 4 bases, with 12 bases remaining between them. The CDR3 is 15 amino acids. Germline loops: CDR1 SNHLY, CDR2 FYNNEI. The CDR3 protein is CASSEAVTVGYGYTF. The CDR3 bases are TGTGCCAGCAGTGAAGCGGTCACCGTCGGCTATGGCTACACCTTC.

This clone has only a few counts. The rearrangement uses TRBV4-1 and TRBJ1-5, with a possible D match to TRBD1 (6 bases). The V gene's germline CDR1 is MGHRA and CDR2 YSYEKL. This CDR3 region has 14 residues. The V and J ends lost 4 bases and 4 bases respectively, with 11 bases between them. CDR3 amino acids: CASSPNRENQPQHF. CDR3 DNA: TGCGCCAGCAGCCCTAACAGGGAAAATCAGCCCCAGCATTTT.

This clone was observed a few times. The chain combines TRBV18 with TRBJ1-1; D may be TRBD1 (6 bases). The CDR3 totals 14 residues. In germline, CDR1 is KGHSH, CDR2 LQKENI. V was shortened by 3 bases and J by 2 bases, with 10 bases between the two germline ends. The CDR3, as DNA: TGTGCCAGCTCACCTTCAGGGGCCAACACTGAAGCTTTCTTT. Protein product: CASSPSGANTEAFF.